Each of the 20 T cell receptor beta chains below was sequenced from the same sample in a study of T cell repertoires in cytomegalovirus infection. MiXCR, run by TCRdb on the reads, gives a single entry per CDR3 protein. This table has approximately 500,000 distinct CDR3 sequences, 16% appearing once. Sequencing was carried out using CD8+ T cells from PBMCs. The receptors derive from a human donor in good health (CMV status not recorded). Some clones in this sample may be carry-over from other donors' samples.

This chain links TRBV27 with TRBJ2-6; tentatively, D is TRBD1 (5 bases). This CDR3 has 16 amino acids. Germline CDR1 is MNHEY and CDR2 is SMNVEV (reference sequence). V was pared by 7 bases and J by 0 bases, with 13 bases between. CDR3 DNA: TGTGCCAGCAAGTGGGGCGGCCCCTCTGGGGCCAACGTCCTGACTTTC. The encoded protein is CASKWGGPSGANVLTF. The full variable domain, with the rest looked up from reference TRBV27 and TRBJ2-6, is EAQVTQNPRYLITVTGKKLTVTCSQNMNHEYMSWYRQDPGLGLRQIYYSMNVEVTDKGDVPEGYKVSRKEKRNFPLILESPSPNQTSLYFCASKWGGPSGANVLTFGAGSRLTVL.

Concerning this clonotype: This may arise from a read error, as a much more abundant clone is one base away. This CDR3 fails to terminate in the conserved phenylalanine or tryptophan, so it likely reflects a read error. The CDR3 DNA reads TGTGCCAGCAGTTTTACTAGCGAAGATACGCAGTATATT. This translates into CASSFTSEDTQYI. J is TRBJ2-3 and V is TRBV6-5, with TRBD2 identical over 7 bases. The CDR3 length is 13 residues. Germline CDR1 reads MNHEY; CDR2 reads SVGAGI. V was pared by 4 bases and J by 5 bases, with 3 bases of the junction left unmatched.

This clonotype appeared many times. The chain has TRBV7-9 and TRBJ2-7; TRBD1 is a possible D gene (5 bases). The CDR3 is made up of 13 amino acids. V was clipped by 5 bases and J by 5 bases, with 13 bases between them. Germline-derived CDR1 and CDR2 are SEHNR and FQNEAQ (reference sequence). The CDR3 loop reads CASSPRQTHEQYF. DNA for the CDR3: TGTGCCAGCAGCCCCCGACAGACCCACGAGCAGTACTTC.

This clonotype was counted at least ten times. The chain carries TRBV7-9 and TRBJ2-1; D may match TRBD1 or TRBD2 (6 bases each). Germline assignment: CDR1 SEHNR and CDR2 FQNEAQ (reference sequence). V was pared by 6 bases and J by 3 bases, with 18 bases between. The CDR3 has 16 amino acids. The CDR3 reads CASRSAGGGLYNEQFF. CDR3 sequence (DNA): TGTGCCAGCAGATCCGCCGGGGGCGGGCTCTACAATGAGCAGTTCTTC.

The V and J genes are TRBV6-7 and TRBJ2-1; D ambiguous. TRBV6-7 is classed as an ORF, of uncertain function. Trimming took off 4 bases at V and 3 bases at J, with 13 bases between the two ends. The CDR3 extends over 15 amino acids. In DNA form, the CDR3 reads TGTGCCAGCAGTTCACTTACCGCCTACTACAATGAGCAGTTCTTC. Protein: CASSSLTAYYNEQFF.

V usage is TRBV20-1 and J usage is TRBJ1-3; TRBD1 might be the D (6 bases). The CDR3 extends over 16 amino acids. V was pared by 1 base and J by 0 bases, with 13 bases between. The V gene's germline CDR1 is DFQATT and CDR2 SNEGSKA (reference sequence). The CDR3 DNA sequence: TGCAGTGCTAGAGGTCCAGGGGCCGCCTCTGGAAACACCATATATTTT. It specifies CSARGPGAASGNTIYF.

This clonotype was seen a handful of times. The genes are TRBV19 and TRBJ2-7; D ambiguous. Deletions cut 3 bases from V and 2 bases from J, with 11 bases between. Germline assignment: CDR1 LNHDA and CDR2 SQIVND (reference sequence). This CDR3 region has 14 residues. The CDR3 here is CASSIGPRTYEQYF. CDR3 bases: TGTGCCAGTAGTATTGGGCCGCGCACCTACGAGCAGTACTTC.

The table lists this clonotype with many counts. DNA for the CDR3: TGTGCCAGCAGCTTAGCCTATTCTTTCTACGAGCAGTACTTC. Translation: CASSLAYSFYEQYF. The rearrangement uses TRBV7-2 and TRBJ2-7; D is unresolved. This CDR3 has 14 residues. Between the trimmed V and J ends, which lost 0 bases and 3 bases, there was a span of 9 bases. From germline, CDR1 is SGHTA and CDR2 FQGNSA.

This chain joins TRBV9 and TRBJ1-3; unclear D gene. This CDR3 contains 11 residues. V was cut by 3 bases and J by 4 bases, with 2 bases left in between. Germline loops: CDR1 SGDLS, CDR2 YYNGEE. The CDR3 nucleotides read TGTGCCAGCAGCGACGGAAACACCATATATTTT. Translating it yields CASSDGNTIYF.

This clonotype was seen a handful of times. This chain uses TRBV9 with TRBJ2-3; 7 positions agree with TRBD2. V trimming: 3 bases; J trimming: 2 bases; junction bases outside the gene matches: 12. From germline, CDR1 is SGDLS and CDR2 YYNGEE. There are 17 residues in the CDR3. The CDR3 sequence: CASSAGGGGPDTDTQYF. The CDR3 bases are TGTGCCAGCAGCGCCGGCGGGGGAGGGCCTGACACAGATACGCAGTATTTT.

The V and J genes are TRBV12-3 or TRBV12-4 and TRBJ1-2; the D is unclear. The CDR3 spans 13 residues. Trimming left V 5 bases short and J 4 bases short, with 11 bases between. The CDR3 DNA follows: TGTGCCAGCAGTGATCCGGTTGCCTATGGCTACACCTTC. Its protein is CASSDPVAYGYTF.

In its sample, this clonotype was seen many times. The chain joins TRBV14 to TRBJ2-7; D gene uncertain. The CDR3 has 14 residues. Per germline, CDR1 SGHDN and CDR2 FVKESK. Trimming took off 4 bases at V and 0 bases at J, with 10 bases between the two ends. The CDR3, as DNA: TGTGCCAGCAGCCCTATAGCAGCCTCCTACGAGCAGTACTTC. It is translated as CASSPIAASYEQYF.

At least ten counts were recorded for this clonotype. The rearrangement joins TRBV4-1 to TRBJ1-5; D call uncertain. V lost 1 base and J lost 3, with 10 bases in between. CDR3 length: 15 residues. The germline V gene has CDR1 MGHRA and CDR2 YSYEKL. CDR3 in amino acids: CASSQVAAVNQPQHF. The CDR3 bases are TGCGCCAGCAGCCAAGTTGCAGCGGTCAATCAGCCCCAGCATTTT.

This clonotype showed up just once. A read error is possible here, since a much larger clone lies one base away. This chain links TRBV28 with TRBJ1-2, with unresolved D. V was cut by 4 bases and J by 2 bases, with 17 bases left in between. Germline loops: CDR1 MDHEN, CDR2 SYDVKM. The CDR3 is made up of 16 amino acids. This CDR3 reads CASSYIHEVRNYGYTF. In DNA form, the CDR3 reads TGTGCCAGCAGTTATATTCACGAGGTGCGGAACTATGGCTACACCTTC.

This clonotype came up a few times. One junction end disagrees with the germline gene, perhaps due to a read error. V usage is TRBV27 and J usage is TRBJ1-2, with a tentative D call TRBD1 (5 bases). There are 16 residues in the CDR3. From germline, CDR1 is MNHEY and CDR2 SMNVEV (reference sequence). In DNA form, the CDR3 reads TGTGCCAGCAGTCTATCGAGACAGCCAGCTAACTATGGCTACACCTTC. Translating it yields CASSLSRQPANYGYTF.

This clonotype came up a few times. This sequence joins TRBV20-1 and TRBJ2-3; the D is unclear. This CDR3 contains 16 residues. The germline gives CDR1 DFQATT, CDR2 SNEGSKA (reference sequence). V was trimmed by 5 bases and J by 6 bases, leaving 24 bases between them. The CDR3: CSASSRRSNKMDTQYF. In DNA form, the CDR3 reads TGCAGTGCTTCCTCCAGACGATCGAACAAAATGGATACGCAGTATTTT.

This chain uses TRBV2 with TRBJ2-2; D may correspond to TRBD1 or TRBD2 (6 bases each). The CDR3 spans 15 residues. V gave up 1 base and J gave up 6 bases, with 12 bases separating them. The germline V gene has CDR1 SNHLY and CDR2 FYNNEI. For the CDR3, the DNA is TGTGCCAGCAGTGAAGTGGGGGGCGCCCCCGGGGAGCTGTTTTTT. Translated: CASSEVGGAPGELFF.

In its sample, this clonotype was seen many times. This chain uses TRBV18 with TRBJ1-5, with unresolved D. The V and J ends lost 2 bases and 10 bases respectively, with 12 bases between them. Germline values: CDR1 KGHSH, CDR2 LQKENI. The CDR3 runs 13 residues. The CDR3 DNA reads TGTGCCAGCTCACCAGTTGGGAATGAACCCCAGCATTTT. Protein: CASSPVGNEPQHF.

This chain uses TRBV6-6 with TRBJ1-5; a possible D gene is TRBD1 (5 bases). Germline lookup yields CDR1 MNHNY and CDR2 SVGAGI (reference sequence). The CDR3 extends over 17 amino acids. Trimming pared 4 bases from V and 7 bases from J, leaving 23 bases between. The CDR3 region is CASSSGTWGAGTQPQHF. CDR3 DNA sequence: TGTGCCAGCAGTTCTGGCACATGGGGCGCAGGGACCCAGCCCCAGCATTTT.

This clonotype was seen repeatedly, ten times or more. The V and J genes are TRBV7-3 and TRBJ2-3, with 12 bases matching TRBD2. The length of the CDR3 is 16 residues. Germline V lookup: CDR1 SGHTA, CDR2 FQGTGA. J was trimmed by 6 bases and V by 5 bases; bases with no gene match: 9. CDR3 coding DNA: TGTGCCAGCAGCCTTTCGACTAGCGGGAGTAGGGATACGCAGTATTTT. This encodes CASSLSTSGSRDTQYF.